These 30 T cell receptor beta chains came from one sample sequenced in a study of T cell responses to AZD1222 COVID-19 vaccine. The method was immunoSEQ multiplex PCR; TCRdb's version includes in-frame clones alone and lacks a portion of them. The sample shows tens of thousands of clones, over 85% of them seen only once. This sample comprised peripheral blood, obtained 28 days after the second AZD1222 dose. These receptors were obtained from an adult who received the AZD1222 COVID-19 vaccine.

This sequence joins TRBV7-9 and TRBJ2-1; perhaps D is TRBD1 or TRBD2 (5 bases each). CDR3 length: 14 amino acids. From germline, CDR1 is SEHNR and CDR2 FQNEAQ (reference sequence). With 8 bases removed from V and 4 bases from J, the gap between germline ends came to 15 bases. The CDR3 reads CASPPGTEYNEQFF. The DNA for the CDR3 is TGTGCCAGCCCTCCCGGGACGGAATACAATGAGCAGTTCTTC.

This rearrangement joins TRBV15 to TRBJ2-5; D is ambiguous. The V end was cut by 0 bases, the J end by 2 bases, with 4 bases between. The CDR3 sequence is 13 residues long. Germline values: CDR1 LNHNV, CDR2 YYDKDF (reference sequence). CDR3 nucleotides: TGTGCCACCAGCAGAGACAGACAAGAGACCCAGTACTTC. As protein: CATSRDRQETQYF.

Remarks on this clone: The junction differs from germline at one of its ends, possibly a read error. The J gene is TRBJ1-4, the V gene TRBV19; the D is unclear. Germline lookup yields CDR1 LNHDA and CDR2 SQIVND (reference sequence). The CDR3 runs to 11 residues. CDR3 loop: CAAATNEKLFF. The CDR3 coding sequence is TGCGCGGCGGCAACTAATGAAAAACTGTTTTTT.

The chain joins TRBV5-1 to TRBJ2-3, with 10 bases lining up with TRBD2. Germline V gene data show CDR1 as SGHRS and CDR2 as YFSETQ. This CDR3 has 15 residues. J was trimmed by 3 bases and V by 2 bases; bases with no gene match: 3. The CDR3 protein is CASSLAGGSTDTQYF. The CDR3 region has the DNA TGCGCCAGCAGCTTAGCGGGGGGGAGTACAGATACGCAGTATTTT.

J is TRBJ1-5 and V is TRBV11-3; D is perhaps TRBD1 (5 bases). This CDR3 spans 16 amino acids. CDR1 is SGHNT, CDR2 YENEEA, per germline. V was trimmed by 1 base and J by 5 bases, leaving 15 bases between them. CDR3 in DNA: TGTGCCAGCAGCTTAGGGTTTGGTAGGGGACATCAGCCCCAGCATTTT. Translation gives CASSLGFGRGHQPQHF.

This clone was seen only a few times. The chain uses TRBV19 and TRBJ1-2; maybe TRBD1 (5 bases). The CDR3 covers 13 residues. CDR1 is LNHDA, CDR2 SQIVND, per germline (reference sequence). V lost 6 bases, J lost 3 bases, and 11 bases lay in between. DNA for the CDR3: TGTGCCAGTAGGGATTCAGGGTACTATGGCTACACCTTC. It specifies CASRDSGYYGYTF. The full variable domain, completed using reference TRBV19 and TRBJ1-2, is DGGITQSPKYLFRKEGQNVTLSCEQNLNHDAMYWYRQDPGQGLRLIYYSQIVNDFQKGDIAEGYSVSREKKESFPLTVTSAQKNPTAFYLCASRDSGYYGYTFGSGTRLTVV.

The V call is TRBV7-8, the J call TRBJ1-5; D perhaps matches TRBD1 (6 bases). V was trimmed by 5 bases and J by 4 bases, leaving 24 bases between them. The CDR3 loop spans 18 amino acids. Germline CDR1 reads SGHVS; CDR2 reads FQNEAQ. In DNA, the CDR3 is TGTGCCAGCAGCCCTTCCCTGGTGGGGGGCGCAGGAAATCAGCCCCAGCATTTT. Protein product: CASSPSLVGGAGNQPQHF.

This clone was observed a handful of times. The CDR3 region is CASNKRGTGTDTQYF. The CDR3 DNA sequence: TGTGCCAGTAACAAAAGGGGGACGGGCACAGATACGCAGTATTTT. The chain carries TRBV19 and TRBJ2-3; weak D call: TRBD1 (6 bases). Germline assignment: CDR1 LNHDA and CDR2 SQIVND (reference sequence). The CDR3 consists of 15 residues. Trimming stripped 7 bases from V and 1 base from J, with 15 bases between.

This clone was observed a single time. V gene TRBV7-2 combines with J gene TRBJ1-3, with D possibly being TRBD1 (5 bases). V gave up 4 bases and J gave up 0 bases, with 10 bases separating them. Per germline, CDR1 SGHTA and CDR2 FQGNSA. The CDR3 contains 15 residues. CDR3 protein: CASSYLDSSGNTIYF. In DNA, the CDR3 is TGTGCCAGCAGCTATCTAGACAGCTCTGGAAACACCATATATTTT.

This clone was counted a single time. The chain uses TRBV6-5 and TRBJ2-7; 9 bases match TRBD1. The CDR3 totals 15 residues. CDR1 is MNHEY, CDR2 SVGAGI, per germline. After removal of 5 bases from V and 2 bases from J, the junction contained 7 bases not matched to a gene. As DNA, the CDR3 is TGTGCCAGCAGTACCCTGGGACAGGGAACCTACGAGCAGTACTTC. The encoded protein is CASSTLGQGTYEQYF.

V is TRBV7-3 and J is TRBJ2-2; TRBD1 might be the D (6 bases). Between the trimmed V and J ends, which lost 4 bases and 0 bases, there was a span of 9 bases. This CDR3 is built from 15 residues. CDR1 and CDR2 (germline): SGHTA, FQGTGA. The CDR3: CASSSGHPNTGELFF. CDR3 DNA: TGTGCCAGCAGCTCGGGACACCCGAACACCGGGGAGCTGTTTTTT.

This chain joins TRBV25-1 and TRBJ2-1; D gene unclear. The CDR3 covers 11 residues. Trimming shortened V by 5 bases and J by 7 bases, and 6 bases separated the two germline ends. Germline V gene lookup returns CDR1 MGHDK and CDR2 SYGVNS. The CDR3 spells CASSWGNEQFF. The DNA for the CDR3 is TGTGCCAGCAGTTGGGGAAATGAGCAGTTCTTC.

The rearrangement uses TRBV5-6 and TRBJ1-2; D is unresolved. CDR1 SGHDT and CDR2 YYEEEE come from the germline V gene. V was clipped by 0 bases and J by 2 bases, with 11 bases between them. CDR3 size: 15 residues. The CDR3 here is CASSLGQYENYGYTF. The CDR3 nucleotides read TGTGCCAGCAGCTTGGGACAATACGAGAACTATGGCTACACCTTC.

The J gene is TRBJ2-4, the V gene TRBV7-2; D tentatively fits TRBD1 or TRBD2 (5 bases each). The CDR3 has 14 residues. V lost 5 bases and J 4 bases, leaving 12 bases between the germline ends. CDR1 is SGHTA and CDR2 is FQGNSA in the germline V gene. The CDR3 bases are TGTGCCAGCAGCCTCGGGACCGCAAAAAACATTCAGTACTTC. Its protein is CASSLGTAKNIQYF.

This clone was picked up one time. The rearrangement links TRBV6-1 to TRBJ1-2; 11 nucleotides agree with TRBD1. V was pared by 1 base and J by 7 bases, with 8 bases of the junction left unmatched. The germline gives CDR1 MNHNS, CDR2 SASEGT. This CDR3 has 16 amino acids. CDR3 amino acids: CASSEVGWTGGGGYTF. For the CDR3, the DNA is TGTGCCAGCAGTGAAGTAGGTTGGACAGGGGGCGGTGGCTACACCTTC.

This clone occurred once. The rearrangement joins TRBV4-3 to TRBJ1-5; D call uncertain. CDR3 length: 15 residues. The V gene's germline CDR1 is LGHNA and CDR2 YSLEER. The germline V and J ends were trimmed by 0 bases and 3 bases, with 9 bases remaining between them. Here the CDR3 DNA reads TGCGCCAGCAGCCAAGACGTGGGGAACAATCAGCCCCAGCATTTT. It codes for CASSQDVGNNQPQHF.

The CDR3, as DNA: TGTGCCAGCAGGCGGGGACAGGGGGCCGTCACAGATACGCAGTATTTT. Translating gives CASRRGQGAVTDTQYF. The chain joins TRBV6-6 to TRBJ2-3; 12 bases agree with TRBD1. The germline V gene has CDR1 MNHNY and CDR2 SVGAGI (reference sequence). V shed 6 bases, J shed 2 bases, and the junction held 6 bases outside the gene matches. This CDR3 contains 16 residues.

This clone was detected only once. V is TRBV5-4 and J is TRBJ2-1, with 7 bases that match TRBD2. V lost 5 bases and J lost 5; bases outside the gene matches: 16. The CDR3 sequence is 17 residues long. Germline CDR1 reads SGHNT; CDR2 reads YYREEE (reference sequence). CDR3 sequence: CASRRAGVPPRNNEQFF. The CDR3 region has the DNA TGTGCCAGCAGGCGTGCGGGGGTCCCGCCCCGCAACAATGAGCAGTTCTTC.

This chain joins TRBV7-6 and TRBJ1-4, with TRBD1 matching 11 bases. The V segment lost 6 bases and the J segment 6 bases; nucleotides outside the gene matches: 12. The germline V gene encodes CDR1 SGHVS and CDR2 FNYEAQ. The CDR3 has 17 residues. The CDR3 nucleotides are TGTGCCAGCAGTCGGTTCGGACAGGGGGCCTCATATGAAAAACTGTTTTTT. Residues: CASSRFGQGASYEKLFF.

The genes are TRBV4-1 and TRBJ2-1; 9 bases match TRBD2. The germline CDR1 and CDR2 sequences are MGHRA and YSYEKL. V lost 7 bases, J lost 1 base, and 8 bases stayed unmatched. This CDR3 comprises 16 residues. CDR3 sequence: CASNPGGGASYNEQFF. The CDR3 region has the DNA TGCGCCAGCAACCCCGGCGGGGGGGCTTCCTACAATGAGCAGTTCTTC.

This clone is a singleton in its sample. The CDR3, as DNA: TGTGCCAGTAGTGGGGACGCCTTCAGTAACCAGCCCCAGCATTTT. This encodes CASSGDAFSNQPQHF. The rearrangement links TRBV19 to TRBJ1-5, with a possible D match to TRBD1 (5 bases). Trimming removed 5 bases from V and 7 bases from J, with 18 bases in between. The CDR3 covers 15 residues. Germline assignment: CDR1 LNHDA and CDR2 SQIVND (reference sequence).

This chain joins TRBV5-4 and TRBJ1-6; tentative D call: TRBD1 (6 bases). Between the trimmed V and J ends, which lost 4 bases and 8 bases, there was a span of 19 bases. This CDR3 has 16 amino acids. Germline values: CDR1 SGHNT, CDR2 YYREEE (reference sequence). CDR3 bases: TGTGCCAGCAGCCCTACCGGGACATTACCAGATTCACCCCTCCACTTT. Its protein is CASSPTGTLPDSPLHF.

CDR3 in DNA: TGTGCCAGCAGCTTATCCGGGGGCACTGAAGCTTTCTTT. This sequence encodes CASSLSGGTEAFF. The V and J genes are TRBV7-9 and TRBJ1-1, with D perhaps matching TRBD1 (5 bases). From germline, CDR1 is SEHNR and CDR2 FQNEAQ (reference sequence). The CDR3 extends over 13 amino acids. Trimming removed 2 bases at V and 4 bases at J, with 8 bases between.

The chain links TRBV5-1 to TRBJ2-7; D is tentatively TRBD1 or TRBD2 (5 bases each). This CDR3 region has 15 residues. Trimming pared 2 bases from V and 0 bases from J, leaving 12 bases between. Germline V CDR1 and CDR2: SGHRS, YFSETQ. The CDR3 spells CASSLKGDRSYEQYV. The CDR3 nucleotides read TGCGCCAGCAGCTTAAAAGGGGACCGCTCCTACGAGCAGTACGTC.

This clone is a singleton in its sample. The J gene is TRBJ2-3, the V gene TRBV2; D not resolved. The CDR3 covers 11 residues. The germline V gene has CDR1 SNHLY and CDR2 FYNNEI. V was cut by 8 bases and J by 8 bases, with 11 bases left in between. The CDR3 coding sequence is TGTGCCAGCGAACGGTCAGGTACGCAGTATTTT. Translated, it gives CASERSGTQYF.

The chain carries TRBV12-3 or TRBV12-4 and TRBJ2-5; the match to TRBD2 covers 7 bases. The CDR3 extends over 13 amino acids. The trim removed 5 bases at V and 7 bases at J, leaving 7 bases unmatched. The CDR3 DNA reads as TGTGCCAGCAGTCCACAGCGGGGTTGGACCCAGTACTTC. Encoded protein: CASSPQRGWTQYF.

This chain links TRBV28 with TRBJ1-2; maybe TRBD1 (6 bases). The CDR3 runs to 13 residues. The V and J ends lost 5 bases and 6 bases respectively, with 13 bases between them. The germline CDR1 and CDR2 sequences are MDHEN and SYDVKM. CDR3 sequence: CASSRTGHDGYTF. The CDR3 DNA sequence: TGTGCCAGCAGTCGTACGGGACACGATGGCTACACCTTC.

The V call is TRBV2, the J call TRBJ2-6; 10 bases align to TRBD2. This CDR3 region has 18 residues. With 4 bases clipped from V and 0 bases from J, the junction kept 6 bases outside the gene matches. CDR1 and CDR2 (germline): SNHLY, FYNNEI. The CDR3 DNA reads as TGTGCCAGCAGTGCTATGACTAGCGGGTACTCTGGGGCCAACGTCCTGACTTTC. Translated: CASSAMTSGYSGANVLTF.

The rearrangement uses TRBV15 and TRBJ2-3, with D tentatively TRBD1 or TRBD2 (5 bases each). This CDR3 spans 15 amino acids. CDR1 is LNHNV and CDR2 is YYDKDF in the germline V gene (reference sequence). Trimming left V 0 bases short and J 6 bases short, with 13 bases between. CDR3 in DNA: TGTGCCACCAGCAGAGAAGGGGACCCAGGGGATACGCAGTATTTT. Its protein is CATSREGDPGDTQYF.

The rearrangement joins TRBV27 to TRBJ1-1, with 7 bases fitting TRBD1. The junction had 5 bases not matched to a gene; V was cut back by 6 bases and J by 1 base. The CDR3 is 14 amino acids. Per germline, CDR1 MNHEY and CDR2 SMNVEV (reference sequence). The CDR3 here is CASSLRQGNTEAFF. The CDR3 DNA is TGTGCCAGCAGCCTACGACAGGGGAACACTGAAGCTTTCTTT.